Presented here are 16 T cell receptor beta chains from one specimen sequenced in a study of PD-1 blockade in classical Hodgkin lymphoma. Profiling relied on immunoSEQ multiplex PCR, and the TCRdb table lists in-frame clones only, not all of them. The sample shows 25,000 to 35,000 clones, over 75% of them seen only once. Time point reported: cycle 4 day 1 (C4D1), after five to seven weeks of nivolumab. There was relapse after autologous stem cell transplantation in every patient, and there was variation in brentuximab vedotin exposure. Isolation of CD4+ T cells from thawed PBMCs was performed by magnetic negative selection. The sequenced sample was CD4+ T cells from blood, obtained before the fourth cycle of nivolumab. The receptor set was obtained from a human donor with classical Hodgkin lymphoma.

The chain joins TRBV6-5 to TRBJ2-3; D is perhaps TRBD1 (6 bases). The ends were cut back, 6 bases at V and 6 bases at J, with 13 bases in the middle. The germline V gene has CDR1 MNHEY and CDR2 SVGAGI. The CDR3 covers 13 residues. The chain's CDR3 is CASSPDRFDTQYF. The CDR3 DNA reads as TGTGCCAGCAGCCCCGACAGGTTCGATACGCAGTATTTT.

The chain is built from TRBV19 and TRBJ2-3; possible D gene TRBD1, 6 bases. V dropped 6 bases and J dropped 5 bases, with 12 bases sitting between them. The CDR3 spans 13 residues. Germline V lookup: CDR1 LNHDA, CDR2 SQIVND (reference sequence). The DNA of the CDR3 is TGTGCCAGTAGCGGGCAGGGGATAGATACGCAGTATTTT. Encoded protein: CASSGQGIDTQYF.

The CDR3 DNA is TGTGCCAGCAGCTTAGGTGTGTTGGGGGTTAGCAATCAGCCCCAGCATTTT. Translated, it gives CASSLGVLGVSNQPQHF. This chain uses TRBV7-9 with TRBJ1-5; a possible D gene is TRBD1 (5 bases). V lost 1 base, J lost 0 bases, and 13 bases lay in between. The CDR3 has 17 residues. The germline V gene encodes CDR1 SEHNR and CDR2 FQNEAQ (reference sequence).

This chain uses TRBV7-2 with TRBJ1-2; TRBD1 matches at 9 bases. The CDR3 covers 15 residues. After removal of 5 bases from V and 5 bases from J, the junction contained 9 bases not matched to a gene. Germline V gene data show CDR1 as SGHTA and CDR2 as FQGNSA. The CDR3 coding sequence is TGTGCCAGCAGCCTAGAAGGACAGGGGTATTATGGCTACACCTTC. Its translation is CASSLEGQGYYGYTF.

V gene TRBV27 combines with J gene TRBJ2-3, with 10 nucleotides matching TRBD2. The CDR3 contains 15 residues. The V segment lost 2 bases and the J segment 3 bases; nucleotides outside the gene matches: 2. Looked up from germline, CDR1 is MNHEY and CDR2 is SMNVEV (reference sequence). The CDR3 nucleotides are TGTGCCAGCAGTTTAGGGACTAGCGCGACAGATACGCAGTATTTT. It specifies CASSLGTSATDTQYF.

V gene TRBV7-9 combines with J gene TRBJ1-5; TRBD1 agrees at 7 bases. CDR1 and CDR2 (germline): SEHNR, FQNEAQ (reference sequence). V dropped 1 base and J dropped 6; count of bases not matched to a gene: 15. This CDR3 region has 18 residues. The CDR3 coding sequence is TGTGCCAGCAGCTTAGTAAGGGGTCTGGGAGGGGGCCCTCAGCCCCAGCATTTT. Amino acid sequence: CASSLVRGLGGGPQPQHF.

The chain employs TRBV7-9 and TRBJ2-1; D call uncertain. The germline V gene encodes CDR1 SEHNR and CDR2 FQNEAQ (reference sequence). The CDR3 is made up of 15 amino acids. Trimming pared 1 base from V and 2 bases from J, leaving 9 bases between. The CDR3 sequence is CASSLGRHPYNEQFF. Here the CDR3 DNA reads TGTGCCAGCAGCTTAGGTCGGCACCCCTACAATGAGCAGTTCTTC.

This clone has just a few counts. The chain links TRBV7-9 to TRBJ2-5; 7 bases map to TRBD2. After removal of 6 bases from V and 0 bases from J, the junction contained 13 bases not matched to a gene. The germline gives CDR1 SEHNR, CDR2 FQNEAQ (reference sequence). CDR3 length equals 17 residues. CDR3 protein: CASSLTGREINQETQYF. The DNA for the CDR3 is TGTGCCAGCAGTCTAACGGGGCGGGAGATAAACCAAGAGACCCAGTACTTC.

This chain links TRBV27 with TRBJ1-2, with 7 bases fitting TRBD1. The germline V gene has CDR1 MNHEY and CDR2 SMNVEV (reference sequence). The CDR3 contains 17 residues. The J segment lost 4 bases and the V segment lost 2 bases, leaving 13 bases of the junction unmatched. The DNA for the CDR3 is TGTGCCAGCAGTTTACGCCGGGTGTCGACAGGGACCTATGGCTACACCTTC. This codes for CASSLRRVSTGTYGYTF.

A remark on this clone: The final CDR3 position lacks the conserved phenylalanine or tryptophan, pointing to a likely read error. The CDR3 bases are TGTGCCAGCTCACCACGGACAGGGGCGTACGAGCAGTACCTC. Amino acid sequence: CASSPRTGAYEQYL. V and J are TRBV18 and TRBJ2-7; TRBD1 aligns across 9 bases. The germline CDR1 and CDR2 sequences are KGHSH and LQKENI. The CDR3 totals 14 residues. With 1 base clipped from V and 4 bases from J, the junction kept 2 bases outside the gene matches.

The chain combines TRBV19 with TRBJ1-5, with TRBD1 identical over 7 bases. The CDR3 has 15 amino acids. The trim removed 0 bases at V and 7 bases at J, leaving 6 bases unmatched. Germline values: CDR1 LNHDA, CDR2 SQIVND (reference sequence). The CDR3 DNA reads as TGTGCCAGTAGTATAGATCTCGACAGGGAGCAGCCCCAGCATTTT. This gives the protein CASSIDLDREQPQHF.

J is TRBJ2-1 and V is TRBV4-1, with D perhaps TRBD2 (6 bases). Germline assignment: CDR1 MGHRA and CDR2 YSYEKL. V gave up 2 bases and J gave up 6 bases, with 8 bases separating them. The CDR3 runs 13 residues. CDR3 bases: TGCGCCAGCAGCCAAATGACTAGCAATGAGCAGTTCTTC. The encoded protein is CASSQMTSNEQFF.

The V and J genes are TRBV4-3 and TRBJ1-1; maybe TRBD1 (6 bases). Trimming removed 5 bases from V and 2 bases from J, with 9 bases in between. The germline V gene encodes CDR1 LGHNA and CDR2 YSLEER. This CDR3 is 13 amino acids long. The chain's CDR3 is CASSVGHNTEAFF. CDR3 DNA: TGCGCCAGCAGCGTGGGACACAACACTGAAGCTTTCTTT.

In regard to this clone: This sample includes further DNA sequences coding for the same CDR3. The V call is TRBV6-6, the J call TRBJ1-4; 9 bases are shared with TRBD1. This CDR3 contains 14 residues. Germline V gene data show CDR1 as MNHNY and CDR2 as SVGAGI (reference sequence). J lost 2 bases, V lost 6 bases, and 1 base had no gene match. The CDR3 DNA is TGTGCCAGCAGCGACAGGGGGACTAATGAAAAACTGTTTTTT. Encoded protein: CASSDRGTNEKLFF.

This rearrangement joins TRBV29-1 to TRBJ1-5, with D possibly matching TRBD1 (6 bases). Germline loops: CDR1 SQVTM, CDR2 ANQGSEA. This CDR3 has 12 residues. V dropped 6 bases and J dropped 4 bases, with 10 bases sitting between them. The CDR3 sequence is CSVGQTNQPQHF. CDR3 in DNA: TGCAGCGTCGGACAGACTAATCAGCCCCAGCATTTT.

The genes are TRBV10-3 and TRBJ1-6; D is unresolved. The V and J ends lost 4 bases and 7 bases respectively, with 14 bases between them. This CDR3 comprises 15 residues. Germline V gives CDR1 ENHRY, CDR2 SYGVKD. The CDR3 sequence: CAISGAAVMNSPLHF. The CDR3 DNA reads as TGTGCCATCAGTGGGGCAGCTGTGATGAATTCACCCCTCCACTTT.